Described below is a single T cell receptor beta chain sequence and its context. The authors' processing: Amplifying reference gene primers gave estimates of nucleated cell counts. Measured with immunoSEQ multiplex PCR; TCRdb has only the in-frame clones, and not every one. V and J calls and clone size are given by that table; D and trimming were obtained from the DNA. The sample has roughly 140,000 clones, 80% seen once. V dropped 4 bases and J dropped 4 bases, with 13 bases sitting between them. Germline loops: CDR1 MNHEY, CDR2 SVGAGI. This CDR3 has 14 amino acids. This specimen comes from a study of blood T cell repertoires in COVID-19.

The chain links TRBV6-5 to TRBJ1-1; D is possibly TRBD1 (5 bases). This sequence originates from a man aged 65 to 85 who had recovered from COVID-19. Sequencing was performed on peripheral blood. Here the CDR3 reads CASSLQGTGTEAFF. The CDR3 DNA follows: TGTGCCAGCAGTTTGCAGGGTACGGGCACTGAAGCTTTCTTT.